A single sample gave rise to the 2 T cell receptor beta chains below, sequenced in a study of OX40 agonist ivuxolimab in advanced cancers. The repertoire was sequenced with immunoSEQ multiplex PCR; TCRdb's copy has only in-frame clones and lacks some. The table shows fewer than 70,000 clones, with roughly 83% occurring only once. The material was CD4+ or CD8+ T cells sorted from blood, obtained in a trial of the OX40 agonist ivuxolimab. These receptors came from an adult with an advanced solid tumor such as melanoma, head and neck, liver or kidney cancer.

This rearrangement joins TRBV6-1 to TRBJ2-3, with 10 nucleotides matching TRBD2. There are 13 residues in the CDR3. Germline assignment: CDR1 MNHNS and CDR2 SASEGT. Losses at the gene ends were 11 bases for V and 5 bases for J; bases not matched to a gene: 7. The CDR3 DNA reads TGTGCCGGAGCGGGGGGGCATGAAGATACGCAGTATTTT. Its protein is CAGAGGHEDTQYF.

The chain uses TRBV28 and TRBJ2-6; the D gene could be TRBD1 or TRBD2 (5 bases each). V lost 5 bases to trimming and J lost 0 bases, with 8 bases between them. Germline loops: CDR1 MDHEN, CDR2 SYDVKM. The CDR3 sequence is 15 residues long. CDR3 loop: CASSGGISGANVLTF. In DNA form, the CDR3 reads TGTGCCAGCAGTGGGGGAATCTCTGGGGCCAACGTCCTGACTTTC.